The 14 T cell receptor beta chains below were found in one sample sequenced in a study of shared clonotypes between healthy human individuals. Here immunoSEQ multiplex PCR was the method, and the copy in TCRdb shows in-frame clones only, minus some. The sample includes more than 80,000 clones, about two thirds of them seen just once. Sequencing was done on a sample of memory CD8+ T cells sorted from blood. The subset is: CD45RO+ cells pooled with CCR7-negative TemRA cells. Every receptor here comes from a man aged 30-40 years in good health.

The V gene is TRBV27, the J gene TRBJ2-7, with 7 nucleotides matching TRBD2. Trimming took 6 bases from V and 0 from J; bases not matched to a gene: 8. The CDR3 is 15 residues long. Germline CDR1 reads MNHEY; CDR2 reads SMNVEV (reference sequence). CDR3 sequence: CASSVSGRSSYEQYF. The DNA of the CDR3 is TGTGCCAGCAGCGTATCCGGGAGGAGCTCCTACGAGCAGTACTTC.

The chain recombines TRBV5-1 with TRBJ1-1, with D possibly TRBD1 on 5 matching bases. This CDR3 is built from 13 residues. Germline CDR1 is SGHRS and CDR2 is YFSETQ. The V end was cut by 0 bases, the J end by 6 bases, with 9 bases between. Here the CDR3 DNA reads TGCGCCAGCAGCTTGGGGGGGACTTCTGAAGCTTTCTTT. Its protein is CASSLGGTSEAFF.

This clone was detected once. The gene calls are TRBV2 and TRBJ2-7, with 8 bases that match TRBD1. After removal of 10 bases from V and 7 bases from J, the junction contained 12 bases not matched to a gene. CDR1 and CDR2 from the germline V gene are SNHLY and FYNNEI. There are 13 residues in the CDR3. CDR3 DNA: TGTGCCAACCTGGACAGGGTGGGATGGGAGCAGTACTTC. Translation gives CANLDRVGWEQYF.

The chain has TRBV19 and TRBJ2-1; D is possibly TRBD2 (5 bases). The CDR3 spans 15 residues. Germline V gene lookup returns CDR1 LNHDA and CDR2 SQIVND (reference sequence). The V end was cut by 3 bases, the J end by 0 bases, with 9 bases between. The CDR3 DNA reads TGTGCCAGTAGTATGCGGGTAAGCTCCTACAATGAGCAGTTCTTC. As protein: CASSMRVSSYNEQFF.

This chain uses TRBV29-1 with TRBJ2-1; D is perhaps TRBD2 (5 bases). The CDR3 has 16 residues. Per the germline V gene, CDR1 is SQVTM and CDR2 is ANQGSEA. Trimming stripped 3 bases from V and 1 base from J, with 16 bases between. CDR3 in amino acids: CSVEFLAIGSYNEQFF. The CDR3 region has the DNA TGCAGCGTTGAGTTCCTAGCTATAGGGTCCTACAATGAGCAGTTCTTC.

By share, this clone counts as medium-sized. CDR3 in DNA: TGTGCCAGCAAGGACGGGGCCACCCAAGAAAAACTGTTTTTT. This gives the protein CASKDGATQEKLFF. This sequence joins TRBV6-5 and TRBJ1-4; maybe TRBD1 (5 bases). Per germline, CDR1 MNHEY and CDR2 SVGAGI. V lost 7 bases, J lost 8 bases, and 17 bases lay in between. The CDR3 has 14 residues.

The J gene is TRBJ2-1, the V gene TRBV11-2, with D perhaps TRBD1 (5 bases). V was clipped by 2 bases and J by 4 bases, with 9 bases between them. This CDR3 has 14 amino acids. Germline CDR1 reads SGHAT; CDR2 reads FQNNGV. The DNA of the CDR3 is TGTGCCAGCAGCTTATCTCCAGGGTACAATGAGCAGTTCTTC. It encodes CASSLSPGYNEQFF.

The chain combines TRBV20-1 with TRBJ2-2; D call uncertain. This CDR3 spans 10 amino acids. The V gene lost 5 bases and the J gene lost 7 bases, with 5 bases spanning the gap. Germline V gives CDR1 DFQATT, CDR2 SNEGSKA (reference sequence). Written as DNA, the CDR3 is TGCAGTGCTTTTAACGGGGAGCTGTTTTTT. It codes for CSAFNGELFF.

This clone showed up just once. The chain combines TRBV11-2 with TRBJ1-1; D might be TRBD1 (5 bases). V was cut by 1 base and J by 0 bases, with 12 bases left in between. CDR3 length: 16 residues. Germline CDR1 SGHAT, CDR2 FQNNGV. CDR3 in amino acids: CASSLGEGVLNTEAFF. The CDR3 DNA is TGTGCCAGCAGCTTAGGGGAAGGGGTGTTGAACACTGAAGCTTTCTTT.

V gene TRBV7-2 combines with J gene TRBJ2-1; D may be TRBD2 (6 bases). This CDR3 spans 16 amino acids. Germline CDR1 and CDR2: SGHTA and FQGNSA. The germline V and J ends were trimmed by 4 bases and 4 bases, with 17 bases remaining between them. The CDR3 protein is CASSSNVGSSYNEQFF. In nucleotides, the CDR3 is TGTGCCAGCAGCTCGAATGTCGGGAGTAGTTACAATGAGCAGTTCTTC.

This clone has more than one count but fewer than ten. The chain carries TRBV4-1 and TRBJ2-2; tentatively, D is TRBD2 (5 bases). This CDR3 region has 14 residues. V was trimmed by 6 bases and J by 2 bases, leaving 10 bases between them. Germline V gene sequence: CDR1 MGHRA, CDR2 YSYEKL. The CDR3 sequence is CASRYGSNTGELFF. CDR3 in DNA: TGCGCCAGCAGGTATGGGAGCAACACCGGGGAGCTGTTTTTT.

The rearrangement joins TRBV28 to TRBJ2-7; 7 bases are shared with TRBD1. CDR3 size: 14 residues. Germline V gene sequence: CDR1 MDHEN, CDR2 SYDVKM. J was trimmed by 4 bases and V by 5 bases; bases with no gene match: 8. The CDR3 loop is CASSPAAGGYEQYF. CDR3 DNA: TGTGCCAGCAGTCCGGCGGCAGGGGGTTACGAGCAGTACTTC.

This rearrangement joins TRBV4-1 to TRBJ1-3, with D perhaps TRBD1 (6 bases). This CDR3 comprises 15 residues. The germline V and J ends were trimmed by 1 base and 6 bases, with 13 bases remaining between them. Germline CDR1 MGHRA, CDR2 YSYEKL. The CDR3 here is CASSQVPGVINTIYF. The CDR3 nucleotides read TGCGCCAGCAGCCAAGTCCCAGGGGTCATAAACACCATATATTTT.

This clone was seen a handful of times. V is TRBV12-5 and J is TRBJ1-2; D remains unclear. The CDR3 is 16 residues long. The germline gives CDR1 LGHNT, CDR2 FRNRAP. V was trimmed by 0 bases and J by 8 bases, leaving 19 bases between them. The CDR3 sequence is CASGLVPGPQTRGYTF. As DNA, the CDR3 is TGTGCTAGTGGTTTGGTACCAGGACCTCAGACGAGGGGCTACACCTTC.